This T cell receptor (beta chain) appears in the sequencing data of a study of T cell clonotyping in hematopoietic cell transplantation. At the level of the study: Cytoreduction preceded collection of pretransplant recipient samples. Regarding the study as a whole: Few recipient clonotypes overlapped donors; over 97% were de novo at given depth.

Notes on this clone: Its target is unknown.

The table came from immunoSEQ multiplex PCR; TCRdb's copy has only in-frame clones and leaves some out. The table has around 45,000 clones, about four fifths seen once. This CDR3 is built from 13 residues. Trimming cost V 5 bases and J 6 bases, with 13 bases left between them. Germline assignment: CDR1 SGHVS and CDR2 FNYEAQ. The sample's time point: recipient sample about 28 days before transplant, after cytoreduction. Recipient blood drawn about 28 days pretransplant and days 30, 100, 180 after. The chain combines TRBV7-6 with TRBJ1-1; D is uncertain. This sequence was found in a man aged 60 to 69 with myelodysplastic syndrome. Some clones in this sample may be carry-over from other donors' samples. The sequences come from peripheral blood mononuclear cells, collected before stem cell transplant. The CDR3 DNA reads as TGTGCCAGCAGCCCCACACTTTGGGCTGAAGCTTTCTTT. Translation gives CASSPTLWAEAFF. Looking up the rest from reference TRBV7-6 and TRBJ1-1 gives the full variable domain: GAGVSQSPRYKVTKRGQDVALRCDPISGHVSLYWYRQALGQGPEFLTYFNYEAQQDKSGLPNDRFSAERPEGSISTLTIQRTEQRDSAMYRCASSPTLWAEAFFGQGTRLTVV.